The rows below give T cell receptor beta chains drawn from one sample of a study of beta chain features in type 1 diabetes. The repertoire was sequenced with immunoSEQ multiplex PCR; TCRdb's copy has only in-frame clones and lacks some. The sample yields 90,000 to 110,000 clones, 40% seen once. Sequencing used stem cell memory CD4+ T cells from blood. The receptor source for this set is a woman aged 18-29 years in good health. Each CDR3 is given with its conserved first and last residue. A D gene is named only where the DNA matches it firmly. Size is omitted from some rows. Given values are once, few, many or a class for expanded clones.

j_gene,d_gene,v_gene,abundance,CDR3nt,CDR3aa
TRBJ2-1,TRBD1,TRBV6-1,-,TGTGCCAGCAGATCCGGGACAGGGTCGAATGAGCAGTTCTTC,CASRSGTGSNEQFF
TRBJ2-3,-,TRBV29-1,few,TGCAGCGTTGAGGCGCTAACGCGGGATACGCAGTATTTT,CSVEALTRDTQYF
TRBJ1-2,-,TRBV28,few,TGTGCCAGCACGGCCGGGAGGGAGGGTGGCTATGGCTACACCTTC,CASTAGREGGYGYTF
TRBJ2-1,TRBD2,TRBV6-6,few,TGTGCCAGCAGTTACCCCACTAGCGGGAGGGCCAATGAGCAGTTCTTC,CASSYPTSGRANEQFF
TRBJ2-2,-,TRBV27,few,TGTGCCAGCAGTCTTAGCGGGAACACCGGGGAGCTGTTTTTT,CASSLSGNTGELFF
TRBJ1-1,TRBD1,TRBV28,few,TGTGCCAGCAGTACAGGGGCCTCCTCTTTTAACACTGAAGCTTTCTTT,CASSTGASSFNTEAFF
TRBJ2-4,-,TRBV29-1,few,TGCAGCGTGGCCGAATCAGAAAACATTCAGTACTTC,CSVAESENIQYF
TRBJ2-2,-,TRBV28,-,TGTGCCACCCTACAAGACACCCCGAACACCGGGGAGCTGTTTTTT,CATLQDTPNTGELFF
TRBJ1-5,TRBD1,TRBV28,few,TGTGCCAGCAGCCGGGACAGGGACGGGAATCAGCCCCAGCATTTT,CASSRDRDGNQPQHF
TRBJ1-2,-,TRBV27,few,TGTGCCAGCAGTTTATCGCCGAACAGAGGGTATGGCTACACCTTC,CASSLSPNRGYGYTF
TRBJ2-5,-,TRBV15,-,TGTGCCACCAGCCCCGGGTGGCAAGAGACCCAGTACTTC,CATSPGWQETQYF
TRBJ2-1,-,TRBV5-4,-,TGTGCCAGCAGCCGACGGGGGGCCAATGAGCAGTTCTTC,CASSRRGANEQFF
TRBJ2-1,TRBD2,TRBV7-8,-,TGTGCCAGCAGCCCCCCTGCGGGGGCTAGCGGGAGCAATGAGCAGTTCTTC,CASSPPAGASGSNEQFF
TRBJ2-7,-,TRBV5-1,-,TGCGCCAGCAGCTTGCCGGGAGCGTCATCATCCTACGAGCAGTACTTC,CASSLPGASSSYEQYF
TRBJ1-4,-,TRBV6-5,-,TGTGCCAGCAGTTATCGCGTCGGTACTAATGAAAAACTGTTTTTT,CASSYRVGTNEKLFF
TRBJ1-3,-,TRBV7-2,few,TGTGCCAGCAGCTCGCTCAGTGCCGGAAACACCATATATTTT,CASSSLSAGNTIYF
TRBJ2-1,TRBD2,TRBV29-1,-,TGCAGCGTTGCACGGCGGGAGGGGTCCTACAATGAGCAGTTCTTC,CSVARREGSYNEQFF
TRBJ2-3,-,TRBV5-1,-,TGCGCCAGCAGCGGTGGGGGCGGCACAGATACGCAGTATTTT,CASSGGGGTDTQYF
TRBJ2-3,-,TRBV11-3,-,TGTGCCAGCAGTCGTGGACTGCCTGCAGATACGCAGTATTTT,CASSRGLPADTQYF
TRBJ2-5,-,TRBV5-1,-,TGCGCCAGCAGCTTCGCAGGAGAGACCCAGTACTTC,CASSFAGETQYF
TRBJ2-3,TRBD2,TRBV11-3,-,TGTGCCAGCAGCCCCGGGACTAAAGATACGCAGTATTTT,CASSPGTKDTQYF
TRBJ2-4,-,TRBV29-1,few,TGCAGCGTTGCGTTTGGGCAGGGGTTTCTAGCCAAAAACATTCAGTACTTC,CSVAFGQGFLAKNIQYF
TRBJ2-7,-,TRBV15,once,TGTGCCACCAGCACCCGGTGGAGAAATCCCACCTACGAGCAGTACTTC,CATSTRWRNPTYEQYF
TRBJ1-6,-,TRBV28,-,TGTGCCAGCACCCGATCGGGATGGAATTCACCCCTCCACTTT,CASTRSGWNSPLHF
TRBJ2-7,-,TRBV18,-,TGTGCCAGCTCACTCATCCTACAGGGCCACGAGCAGTACTTC,CASSLILQGHEQYF
TRBJ2-3,-,TRBV2,few,TGTGCCAGCAGTGATGTCCTCTACTACGGCACAGATACGCAGTATTTT,CASSDVLYYGTDTQYF
TRBJ2-1,-,TRBV7-7,-,TGTGCTAGCAGCTTCGCAGGGTTTAACAATGAGCAGTTCTTC,CASSFAGFNNEQFF
TRBJ2-1,-,TRBV19,-,TGTGCCAGTAGCGCAGACAGCTCCTACAATGAGCAGTTCTTC,CASSADSSYNEQFF
TRBJ2-5,-,TRBV28,few,TGTGCCAGCAGTTTGATAACAGACACTGCCCAAGAGACCCAGTACTTC,CASSLITDTAQETQYF
TRBJ1-2,-,TRBV4-3,-,TGCGCCAGCAGCCAAGATTTATGGGGGCAGGGCTATGGCTACACCTTC,CASSQDLWGQGYGYTF
TRBJ2-3,-,TRBV6-6,-,TGTGCCAGCAGCCGGGGCACAGATACGCAGTATTTT,CASSRGTDTQYF
TRBJ2-2,-,TRBV6-5,-,TGTGCCAGCAGTTATCTTTACGAGACCGGGGAGCTGTTTTTT,CASSYLYETGELFF
TRBJ2-4,-,TRBV7-9,-,TGTGCCAGCAGCTTTTATCGTGCGGAGGGCATAGCCAAAAACATTCAGTACTTC,CASSFYRAEGIAKNIQYF
TRBJ2-5,-,TRBV11-2,-,TGTGCCAGCTGCCATCGTGGGGCCCAAGAGACCCAGTACTTC,CASCHRGAQETQYF
TRBJ2-7,TRBD2,TRBV7-2,-,TGTGCCAGCAGCCGGAGTGGACTAGCGGCTACCTACGAGCAGTACTTC,CASSRSGLAATYEQYF
TRBJ2-7,-,TRBV28,-,TGTGCCAGCAGTGAATCAGGGTACGAGCAGTACTTC,CASSESGYEQYF
TRBJ1-2,-,TRBV9,-,TGTGCCAGCAGCGTCGGGTTAACTAACTATGGCTACACCTTC,CASSVGLTNYGYTF
TRBJ2-5,-,TRBV28,-,TGTGCCAGCAGTTTCGTGAACAGATTCGAAGAGACCCAGTACTTC,CASSFVNRFEETQYF
TRBJ1-1,TRBD1,TRBV7-2,-,TGTGCCAGCAGCTTTATGACAGGGACCCTTAACACTGAAGCTTTCTTT,CASSFMTGTLNTEAFF
TRBJ2-7,-,TRBV10-3,-,TGTGCCATCAGTGGAAACGGGAACGAGCAGTACTTC,CAISGNGNEQYF
TRBJ2-7,-,TRBV9,-,TGTGCCAGCAGCGTAGATTGGAGGGTTTCCTACGAGCAGTACTTC,CASSVDWRVSYEQYF
TRBJ1-2,-,TRBV7-2,few,TGTGCCAGCAGCTTAGACTCAACCGGAGTCCAGGGCTACACCTTC,CASSLDSTGVQGYTF